Shown below are 27 T cell receptor beta chains from a single sample sequenced in a study of spatial heterogeneity in lung cancer. Stated time point: blood at routine non-recurrence follow-up after resection. Unsorted samples of tumor, nontumor lung or frozen PBMC had their whole RNA sequenced. MiXCR, run by TCRdb on the 5' RACE reads, gives a single entry per CDR3 protein. The sample records some 120,000 distinct CDR3 sequences, 10% to 15% being singletons. This sample comprised PBMCs, obtained at follow-up. The receptor set was obtained from a male donor with early-stage non-small cell lung cancer.

The genes are TRBV10-3 and TRBJ2-2; no clear D gene. V lost 0 bases and J lost 6, with 8 bases in between. Germline-derived CDR1 and CDR2 are ENHRY and SYGVKD. The length of the CDR3 is 14 residues. This CDR3 reads CAISESQGPGELFF. The CDR3 DNA follows: TGTGCCATCAGTGAGTCTCAAGGGCCCGGGGAGCTGTTTTTT.

This clonotype was counted between two and nine times. This chain uses TRBV15 with TRBJ1-1; no reliable D call. The V end was cut by 1 base, the J end by 1 base, with 10 bases between. CDR3 length: 15 amino acids. Per the germline V gene, CDR1 is LNHNV and CDR2 is YYDKDF (reference sequence). The CDR3 DNA follows: TGTGCCACCAGCAGAGGGTCGATGAAGAACACTGAAGCTTTCTTT. Residues: CATSRGSMKNTEAFF.

V is TRBV29-1 and J is TRBJ1-1; D is possibly TRBD1 (6 bases). Looked up from germline, CDR1 is SQVTM and CDR2 is ANQGSEA. The CDR3 sequence is 13 residues long. V gave up 4 bases and J gave up 3 bases, with 12 bases separating them. The CDR3 DNA follows: TGCAGCGTTGTTCGGGGGCTGGACACTGAAGCTTTCTTT. Protein sequence: CSVVRGLDTEAFF.

This clonotype was counted a few times. The CDR3 is CASSLGVEAYGYTF. CDR3 sequence (DNA): TGTGCCAGCAGTTTAGGGGTTGAAGCTTATGGCTACACCTTC. The J gene is TRBJ1-2, the V gene TRBV12-3 or TRBV12-4; D is uncertain. The CDR3 covers 14 residues. The V gene lost 1 base and the J gene lost 5 bases, with 11 bases spanning the gap.

This clonotype was recorded a few times. V gene TRBV7-9 combines with J gene TRBJ1-1, with no clear D. Germline lookup yields CDR1 SEHNR and CDR2 FQNEAQ (reference sequence). This CDR3 has 13 amino acids. Trimming took 5 bases from V and 2 from J, leaving 9 bases between them. CDR3 in DNA: TGTGCCAGCAGCCCGACTCCCAACACTGAAGCTTTCTTT. This codes for CASSPTPNTEAFF. Drawing the rest from reference TRBV7-9 and TRBJ1-1, the complete variable domain is DTGVSQNPRHKITKRGQNVTFRCDPISEHNRLYWYRQTLGQGPEFLTYFQNEAQLEKSRLLSDRFSAERPKGSFSTLEIQRTEQGDSAMYLCASSPTPNTEAFFGQGTRLTVV.

Many counts were recorded for this clonotype. V gene TRBV5-1 combines with J gene TRBJ2-7; 9 bases map to TRBD1. Germline trimming cut 2 bases from V and 3 bases from J; bases unmatched to any gene: 3. CDR3 size: 14 residues. Germline assignment: CDR1 SGHRS and CDR2 YFSETQ. The CDR3 nucleotides read TGCGCCAGCAGCTTTACGGGACAGGGCTACGAGCAGTACTTC. Translation: CASSFTGQGYEQYF.

This clonotype has ten or more counts. This chain uses TRBV7-9 with TRBJ1-6; D gene ambiguous. The germline CDR1 and CDR2 sequences are SEHNR and FQNEAQ (reference sequence). V lost 0 bases to trimming and J lost 3 bases, with 9 bases between them. This CDR3 has 16 amino acids. CDR3 coding DNA: TGTGCCAGCAGCTTAGCGACACCCTACTATAATTCACCCCTCCACTTT. Its translation is CASSLATPYYNSPLHF.

In its sample, this clonotype was seen many times. The genes are TRBV4-1 and TRBJ1-5; D call uncertain. Per the germline V gene, CDR1 is MGHRA and CDR2 is YSYEKL. The CDR3 length is 13 residues. Trimming took 0 bases from V and 6 from J, leaving 6 bases between them. The CDR3 reads CASSQDGRQPQHF. Here the CDR3 DNA reads TGCGCCAGCAGCCAAGATGGGCGTCAGCCCCAGCATTTT.

The rearrangement joins TRBV21-1 to TRBJ1-3; the table's TRBD1 call for D was not verified on the DNA. TRBV21-1 is marked as a pseudogene. The CDR3 runs to 15 residues. CDR3 loop: CASSKGRDGGNTIYF. The CDR3 DNA reads as TGTGCCAGCAGCAAAGGCCGGGATGGGGGAAACACCATATATTTT.

As DNA, the CDR3 is TGTGCCAGCAGCCGTAACAGGGGTTCTGAAGCTTTCTTT. Its translation: CASSRNRGSEAFF. The rearrangement uses TRBV7-2 and TRBJ1-1, with 7 bases matching TRBD1. Germline V CDR1 and CDR2: SGHTA, FQGNSA. V dropped 5 bases and J dropped 6; count of bases not matched to a gene: 6. The CDR3 length is 13 residues.

This clonotype was recorded at least ten times. The chain links TRBV16 to TRBJ1-2; TRBD1 is a possible D gene (6 bases). This CDR3 is 16 amino acids long. The germline V gene has CDR1 KGHSY and CDR2 FQNENV. V lost 0 bases, J lost 4 bases, and 15 bases lay in between. The CDR3 spells CASSQSGQGTSYGYTF. Written as DNA, the CDR3 is TGTGCCAGCAGCCAATCGGGCCAGGGGACATCCTATGGCTACACCTTC.

The chain combines TRBV10-3 with TRBJ2-7; TRBD1 matches 9 bases. The CDR3 covers 12 residues. V shed 10 bases and J 3 bases; nucleotides not matched to a gene: 4. Germline values: CDR1 ENHRY, CDR2 SYGVKD. CDR3 bases: TGTGCCACCCGACAGGGGGACTACGAGCAGTACTTC. It translates to CATRQGDYEQYF.

This clonotype was picked up a small number of times. The chain recombines TRBV14 with TRBJ1-6, with D hard to call. CDR1 and CDR2 (germline): SGHDN, FVKESK. Trimming shortened V by 1 base and J by 13 bases, and 8 bases separated the two germline ends. This CDR3 spans 12 amino acids. CDR3 residues: CASSQGPGPLHF. CDR3 DNA: TGTGCCAGCAGCCAAGGCCCCGGTCCCCTCCACTTT.

The gene calls are TRBV5-1 and TRBJ1-2; no reliable D call. There are 14 residues in the CDR3. Trimming shortened V by 2 bases and J by 8 bases, and 16 bases separated the two germline ends. The germline CDR1 and CDR2 sequences are SGHRS and YFSETQ. CDR3 in DNA: TGCGCCAGCAGCTTCGACAACCCGGCTTTGGGCTACACCTTC. It is translated as CASSFDNPALGYTF.

This clonotype was seen ten or more times. The V and J genes are TRBV9 and TRBJ2-1; D call uncertain. V shed 1 base and J shed 5 bases, with 10 bases lying between them. From germline, CDR1 is SGDLS and CDR2 YYNGEE. This CDR3 contains 14 residues. CDR3 region: CASSVRGSDNEQFF. The CDR3 DNA sequence: TGTGCCAGCAGCGTAAGAGGTTCGGACAATGAGCAGTTCTTC.

This clonotype was found many times. V and J are TRBV28 and TRBJ2-2; D is possibly TRBD2 (6 bases). The CDR3 totals 12 residues. CDR1 is MDHEN, CDR2 SYDVKM, per germline. Trimming took off 7 bases at V and 5 bases at J, with 8 bases between the two ends. DNA for the CDR3: TGTGCCAGCAAGCGGGTAACCGGGGAGCTGTTTTTT. Translating it yields CASKRVTGELFF.

This clonotype was detected a few times. This sequence joins TRBV6-5 and TRBJ1-6, with D unresolved. Germline V gene data show CDR1 as MNHEY and CDR2 as SVGAGI. The CDR3 contains 11 residues. V lost 5 bases and J lost 7, with 3 bases in between. The CDR3 reads CASSQNSPLHF. Here the CDR3 DNA reads TGTGCCAGCAGTCAGAATTCACCCCTCCACTTT.

In its sample, this clonotype was seen a few times. J is TRBJ1-6 and V is TRBV6-1, with 7 bases aligning to TRBD1. After removal of 0 bases from V and 7 bases from J, the junction contained 3 bases not matched to a gene. Per the germline V gene, CDR1 is MNHNS and CDR2 is SASEGT. The CDR3 length is 15 residues. The CDR3 DNA sequence: TGTGCCAGCAGTGAAGCGGACAGGAAGAATTCACCCCTCCACTTT. Its protein product is CASSEADRKNSPLHF.

V usage is TRBV20-1 and J usage is TRBJ2-4; 9 bases agree with TRBD1. In germline, CDR1 is DFQATT, CDR2 SNEGSKA (reference sequence). Trimming cost V 6 bases and J 3 bases; bases outside gene matches: 3. The CDR3 runs to 13 residues. CDR3 nucleotides: TGCAGTGCCATGGACAGGGGCAAAAACATTCAGTACTTC. Protein: CSAMDRGKNIQYF.

This clonotype was counted only a few times. The CDR3 sequence is CSAIPLAGIYEQYF. The CDR3 DNA reads TGCAGTGCTATTCCCCTAGCGGGAATCTACGAGCAGTACTTC. V is TRBV20-1 and J is TRBJ2-7, with 9 bases matching TRBD2. Germline V gene data show CDR1 as DFQATT and CDR2 as SNEGSKA (reference sequence). The CDR3 is made up of 14 amino acids. Trimming cost V 4 bases and J 3 bases; bases outside gene matches: 7.

In nucleotides, the CDR3 is TGTGCCAGACCGGACCGCACATGGATGGGTTTACTGACTGGTTTGGGAGTTGAAGCTTTCTTT. Translating it yields CARPDRTWMGLLTGLGVEAFF. The gene calls are TRBV2 and TRBJ1-1; no clear D. The CDR3 extends over 21 amino acids. Germline loops: CDR1 SNHLY, CDR2 FYNNEI. Trimming pared 9 bases from V and 7 bases from J, leaving 42 bases between. Combining the CDR3 with reference TRBV2 and TRBJ1-1 gives the whole variable domain EPEVTQTPSHQVTQMGQEVILRCVPISNHLYFYWYRQILGQKVEFLVSFYNNEISEKSEIFDDQFSVERPDGSNFTLKIRSTKLEDSAMYFCARPDRTWMGLLTGLGVEAFFGQGTRLTVV.

The chain carries TRBV7-2 and TRBJ1-1, with no clear D. This CDR3 comprises 13 residues. With 0 bases removed from V and 6 bases from J, the gap between germline ends came to 8 bases. Per the germline V gene, CDR1 is SGHTA and CDR2 is FQGNSA. In DNA form, the CDR3 reads TGTGCCAGCAGCTTAGCGGGTAGGTCTGAAGCTTTCTTT. Translation: CASSLAGRSEAFF.

The count of this clonotype is one. V and J are TRBV7-2 and TRBJ1-6; 9 nucleotides align to TRBD1. Per the germline V gene, CDR1 is SGHTA and CDR2 is FQGNSA. The CDR3 extends over 15 amino acids. With 5 bases clipped from V and 6 bases from J, the junction kept 5 bases outside the gene matches. CDR3 loop: CASSGRTGANSPLHF. The CDR3 DNA is TGTGCCAGCAGCGGTCGGACAGGGGCTAATTCACCCCTCCACTTT.

This chain links TRBV2 with TRBJ2-3; 8 bases fit TRBD1. CDR1 and CDR2 from the germline V gene are SNHLY and FYNNEI. The CDR3 length is 15 residues. V was clipped by 6 bases and J by 1 base; unmatched bases: 6. The CDR3 loop reads CASSRQDRGTDTQYF. The CDR3 DNA is TGTGCCAGCAGCAGGCAGGACAGGGGCACAGATACGCAGTATTTT.

In this sample, this clonotype turned up many times. The chain couples TRBV15 to TRBJ1-6; D is possibly TRBD1 (6 bases). Trimming shortened V by 7 bases and J by 4 bases, and 17 bases separated the two germline ends. CDR1 LNHNV and CDR2 YYDKDF come from the germline V gene (reference sequence). The CDR3 covers 16 residues. CDR3 DNA sequence: TGTGCCACCAAAAGGGCAAGGCAGGGGTATAATTCACCCCTCCACTTT. Protein product: CATKRARQGYNSPLHF.

The chain is built from TRBV28 and TRBJ1-2; TRBD1 might be the D (6 bases). The germline V gene encodes CDR1 MDHEN and CDR2 SYDVKM. V gave up 1 base and J gave up 3 bases, with 12 bases separating them. The length of the CDR3 is 15 residues. CDR3 DNA sequence: TGTGCCAGCAGTTTATCATTGGGGGCCCACTATGGCTACACCTTC. It is translated as CASSLSLGAHYGYTF.

This clonotype was detected only a few times. This chain connects TRBV7-6 to TRBJ2-7; 14 bases match TRBD2. The trim removed 5 bases at V and 3 bases at J, leaving 3 bases unmatched. Germline CDR1 SGHVS, CDR2 FNYEAQ. This CDR3 comprises 15 residues. DNA for the CDR3: TGTGCCAGCAGCCCGACTAGCGGGGGGGACTACGAGCAGTACTTC. It is translated as CASSPTSGGDYEQYF.